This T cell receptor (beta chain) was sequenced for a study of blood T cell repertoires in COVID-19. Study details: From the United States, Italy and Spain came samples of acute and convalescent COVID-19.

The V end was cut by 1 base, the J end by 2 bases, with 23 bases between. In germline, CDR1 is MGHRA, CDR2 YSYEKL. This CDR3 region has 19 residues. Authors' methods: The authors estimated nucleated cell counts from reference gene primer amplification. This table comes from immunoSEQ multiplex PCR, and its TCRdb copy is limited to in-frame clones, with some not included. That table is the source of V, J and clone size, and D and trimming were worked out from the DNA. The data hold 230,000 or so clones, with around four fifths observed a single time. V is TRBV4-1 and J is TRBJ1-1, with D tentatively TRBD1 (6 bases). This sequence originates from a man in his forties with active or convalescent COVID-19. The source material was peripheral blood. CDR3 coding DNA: TGCGCCAGCAGCCAAGTCGTTAGGGGGACATATAGACTTAACACTGAAGCTTTCTTT. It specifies CASSQVVRGTYRLNTEAFF.